This TCR beta chain was profiled in a study of T-cell memory formation after mild COVID-19. On the study more broadly: Clustering of TCRs was largely donor specific.

General study findings and limits: The CD4+ clones that contracted clustered mainly within CM and EM, and the CD8+ clones concentrated in EMRA. Some SARS-CoV-2-responding clones were already detected in memory before infection.

The authors produced TCR alpha and TCR beta cDNA libraries with sample barcodes and UMIs by 5'RACE using constant-segment primers. MiXCR, run by TCRdb on the 5' RACE reads, gives a single entry per CDR3 protein. This table has about 440,000 distinct CDR3 sequences, roughly 20% appearing once. The germline gives CDR1 LGHDT, CDR2 YNNKEL (reference sequence). This CDR3 comprises 14 residues. Between the trimmed V and J ends, which lost 1 base and 1 base, there was a span of 7 bases. Details on this clonotype: Its matching antigen is unknown.

Sequenced material: PBMCs or a T cell subset sorted from them (not recorded which). This TCR derives from an adult woman who had mild COVID-19 (a few samples of this study predate the infection). Cell type and time point are not known. This rearrangement joins TRBV3-1 to TRBJ1-1; no clear D. This CDR3 reads CASSQGQKNTEAFF. CDR3 nucleotides: TGTGCCAGCAGCCAAGGGCAAAAGAACACTGAAGCTTTCTTT.